A selection of T cell receptor beta chains follows, all from one sample in a study of vaccination effects on CD4 cells after COVID-19. Repertoires were generated with immunoSEQ multiplex PCR, while TCRdb's copy carries only in-frame clones and drops some. The sample records 40,000 or so clones, roughly 65% being singletons. No cognate antigen is known for these TCRs. The sample in question was CD4+ T cells from PBMCs cultured with a peptide pool, obtained before COVID-19 vaccination. Receptor source: a human donor who had a prior SARS-CoV-2 infection. CDR3s include the opening cysteine and the closing phenylalanine or tryptophan. D genes are given only for firm matches. Clone size is given for some rows only: seen once, a few or many times, or a class if the clone is expanded.

TRBD2	TRBV9	TRBJ2-7	NA	TGTGCCAGCAGCGTAGCCGGGACTAGCGCGGCCGAGCAGTACTTC	CASSVAGTSAAEQYF
NA	TRBV28	TRBJ1-2	NA	TGTGCCAGCAGTTTAGCATTTAGGGAGAACTATGGCTACACCTTC	CASSLAFRENYGYTF
NA	TRBV7-2	TRBJ1-3	NA	TGTGCCAGCAGCTTAGGGGGGGCGAACACCATATATTTT	CASSLGGANTIYF
TRBD1	TRBV10-3	TRBJ2-5	NA	TGTGCCATCAGGGGACAGGGAGAGACCCAGTACTTC	CAIRGQGETQYF
NA	TRBV12-3/TRBV12-4	TRBJ2-1	NA	TGTGCCAGCAGAAGACTAGCCTACAATGAGCAGTTCTTC	CASRRLAYNEQFF
TRBD2	TRBV6-1	TRBJ2-4	NA	TGTGCCAGCAGTGAGACTAGCGGGACGGAAGTGGCCAAAAACATTCAGTACTTC	CASSETSGTEVAKNIQYF
TRBD1	TRBV19	TRBJ1-2	NA	TGTGCCAGTAGACCCCACAGGGGGGGCGGCTACACCTTC	CASRPHRGGGYTF
TRBD1	TRBV29-1	TRBJ1-5	NA	TGCAGCGTATCACAGGGGTTTTTGGGCAATCAGCCCCAGCATTTT	CSVSQGFLGNQPQHF
NA	TRBV20-1	TRBJ2-5	NA	TGCAGTGCTAGTCGGGCCAATCTCCAAGAGACCCAGTACTTC	CSASRANLQETQYF
TRBD1	TRBV3-1/TRBV3-2	TRBJ2-7	NA	TGTGCCAGCAGCCCAACAGGGGCCCTCTCCTACGAGCAGTACTTC	CASSPTGALSYEQYF
TRBD2	TRBV7-3	TRBJ2-1	NA	TGTGCCAGCAGCTTAGACCCGACGGGGGGGGAGCAGTTCTTC	CASSLDPTGGEQFF
TRBD2	TRBV12-3/TRBV12-4	TRBJ2-7	NA	TGTGCCAGCAGTACGACTAGCGGGAGGGAACAGTACTTC	CASSTTSGREQYF
NA	TRBV14	TRBJ2-1	NA	TGTGCCAGCAGCCAAGGAAAGCGGTTCTCCGAGCAGTTCTTC	CASSQGKRFSEQFF
TRBD1	TRBV27	TRBJ1-1	NA	TGTGCCAGCAGTTTAAACGGACAGGGTTGGGCTTTCTTT	CASSLNGQGWAFF
TRBD1	TRBV29-1	TRBJ2-1	NA	TGCAGCGTATCGGACAGGGGTGGCTACAATGAGCAGTTCTTC	CSVSDRGGYNEQFF
TRBD1	TRBV6-6	TRBJ2-1	NA	TGTGCCAGCAGTCTCGACAGGGTAGAGAATGAGCAGTTCTTC	CASSLDRVENEQFF
NA	TRBV7-2	TRBJ2-3	few	TGTGCCAGCAGCTTAGAAGGCGCTAGCCGGGCCCTAGGTACGCAGTATTTT	CASSLEGASRALGTQYF
NA	TRBV14	TRBJ2-5	NA	TGTGCCAGCAGCTTATTTAGTATGGAGACCCAGTACTTC	CASSLFSMETQYF
TRBD1	TRBV27	TRBJ2-3	NA	TGTGCCAGCAGTTTTCTGACAGGGGATTTCACAGATACGCAGTATTTT	CASSFLTGDFTDTQYF
NA	TRBV5-6	TRBJ2-1	NA	TGTGCCAGCAGGCCGGAGCGTGGTTATGAGCAGTTCTTC	CASRPERGYEQFF
NA	TRBV6-1	TRBJ1-6	NA	TGTGCCAGCAGTGAATTTTTGGGCAGCACACCCCTCCACTTT	CASSEFLGSTPLHF
TRBD2	TRBV15	TRBJ2-1	NA	TGTGCCACCAGCAGGGGGACTAGCGGGTACCATGAGCAGTTCTTC	CATSRGTSGYHEQFF
TRBD1	TRBV24-1	TRBJ2-5	NA	TGTGCCACCAGTGACGCCAGCGACAGGGGGCTTCGGGAGACCCAGTACTTC	CATSDASDRGLRETQYF
TRBD1	TRBV29-1	TRBJ2-7	NA	TGCAGCGTTGAACCCTCCAGACAGGGGGCAGGAGAGCAGTACTTC	CSVEPSRQGAGEQYF
TRBD2	TRBV11-2	TRBJ2-2	NA	TGTGCCAGCAGCCGGACTAGCGGGAGGGCCGGGGAGCTGTTTTTT	CASSRTSGRAGELFF
NA	TRBV5-6	TRBJ1-2	NA	TGTGCCAGCAGCTCGACAGATTATGGCTACACCTTC	CASSSTDYGYTF
TRBD2	TRBV5-6	TRBJ2-1	NA	TGTGCCAGCAGCTTGGTGGCTAGCGGCGATAGGAATGAGCAGTTCTTC	CASSLVASGDRNEQFF
TRBD2	TRBV11-3	TRBJ2-4	once	TGTGCCAGCAGCTTAGCCGGTCTAGCGGGGGCCAAAAACATTCAGTACTTC	CASSLAGLAGAKNIQYF
TRBD2	TRBV5-5	TRBJ2-5	few	TGTGCCAGCAGCCCTAGCGGAGTGTACCAAGAGACCCAGTACTTC	CASSPSGVYQETQYF
NA	TRBV27	TRBJ2-1	NA	TGTGCCAGCAGTTTTCTCCGGCGGGGTGAGCAGTTCTTC	CASSFLRRGEQFF
TRBD2	TRBV5-1	TRBJ2-1	NA	TGCGCCAGCAGGAGAAATGTAGCGGGGGGGCCTGATGAGCAGTTCTTC	CASRRNVAGGPDEQFF